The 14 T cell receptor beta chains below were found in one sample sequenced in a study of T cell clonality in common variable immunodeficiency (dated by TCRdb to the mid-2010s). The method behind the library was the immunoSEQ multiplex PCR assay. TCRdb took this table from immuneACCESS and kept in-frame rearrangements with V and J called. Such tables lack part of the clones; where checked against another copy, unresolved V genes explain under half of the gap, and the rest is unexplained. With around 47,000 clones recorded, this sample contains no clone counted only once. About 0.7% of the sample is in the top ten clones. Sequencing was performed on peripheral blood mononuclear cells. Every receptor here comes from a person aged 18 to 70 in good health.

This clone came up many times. CDR3 DNA (partial): TGTGCCAGCAGTGTGGGCGGGGGGCCAGAGACC. Translating gives CASSVGGGPET. In full, the CDR3 reads CASSVGGGPETQYF. This chain uses TRBV2 with TRBJ2-5; 8 bases map to TRBD2. The CDR3 end is not reached by the read, which stops 3 residues before it; the germline J gene fills it in. The CDR3 runs 14 residues. The V gene's germline CDR1 is SNHLY and CDR2 FYNNEI. The trim removed 4 bases at V and 4 bases at J, leaving 5 bases unmatched.

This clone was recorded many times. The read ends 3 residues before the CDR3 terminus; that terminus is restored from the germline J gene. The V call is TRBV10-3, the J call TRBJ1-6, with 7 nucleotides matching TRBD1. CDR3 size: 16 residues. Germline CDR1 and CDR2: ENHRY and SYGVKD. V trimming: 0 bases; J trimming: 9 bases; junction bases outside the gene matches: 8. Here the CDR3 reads CAISESAGGVGSPLHF. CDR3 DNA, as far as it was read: TGTGCCATCAGTGAGTCGGCAGGGGGTGTCGGTTCACCC.

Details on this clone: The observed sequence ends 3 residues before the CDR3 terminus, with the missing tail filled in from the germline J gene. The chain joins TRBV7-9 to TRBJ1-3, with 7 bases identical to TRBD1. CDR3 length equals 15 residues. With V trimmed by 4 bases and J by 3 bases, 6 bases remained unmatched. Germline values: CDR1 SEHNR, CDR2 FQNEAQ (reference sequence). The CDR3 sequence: CASSSPTGHGNTIYF. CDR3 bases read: TGTGCCAGCAGCTCACCGACAGGGCATGGAAACACC.

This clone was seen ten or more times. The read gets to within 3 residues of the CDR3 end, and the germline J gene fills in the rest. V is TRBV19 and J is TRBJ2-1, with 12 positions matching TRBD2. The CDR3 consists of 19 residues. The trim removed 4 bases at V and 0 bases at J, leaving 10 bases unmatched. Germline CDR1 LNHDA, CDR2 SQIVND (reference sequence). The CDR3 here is CASSKTLAGGISSYNEQFF. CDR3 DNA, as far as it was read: TGTGCCAGTAGTAAAACTCTAGCGGGAGGGATTAGCTCCTACAATGAG.

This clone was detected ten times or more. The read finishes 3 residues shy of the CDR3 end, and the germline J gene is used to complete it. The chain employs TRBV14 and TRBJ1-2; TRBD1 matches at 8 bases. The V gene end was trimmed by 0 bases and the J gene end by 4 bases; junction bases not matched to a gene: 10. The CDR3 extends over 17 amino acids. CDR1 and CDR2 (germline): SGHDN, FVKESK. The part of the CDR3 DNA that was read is TGTGCCAGCAGCCAAGATGTTGGTCGACAGGGGATCTATGGC. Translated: CASSQDVGRQGIYG. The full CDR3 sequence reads CASSQDVGRQGIYGYTF.

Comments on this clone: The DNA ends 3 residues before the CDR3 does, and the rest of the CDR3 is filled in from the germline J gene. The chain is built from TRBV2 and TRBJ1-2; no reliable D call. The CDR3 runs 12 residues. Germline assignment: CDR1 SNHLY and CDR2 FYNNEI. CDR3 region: CASMGRSYDYTF. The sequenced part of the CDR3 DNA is TGTGCCAGCATGGGCAGGTCCTACGAC. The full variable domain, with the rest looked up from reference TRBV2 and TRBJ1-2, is EPEVTQTPSHQVTQMGQEVILRCVPISNHLYFYWYRQILGQKVEFLVSFYNNEISEKSEIFDDQFSVERPDGSNFTLKIRSTKLEDSAMYFCASMGRSYDYTFGSGTRLTVV.

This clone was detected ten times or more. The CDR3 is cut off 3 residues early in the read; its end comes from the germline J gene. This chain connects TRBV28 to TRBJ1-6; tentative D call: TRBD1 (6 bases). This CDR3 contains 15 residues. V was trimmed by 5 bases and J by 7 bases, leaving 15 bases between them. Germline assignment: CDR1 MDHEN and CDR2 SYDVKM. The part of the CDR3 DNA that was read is TGTGCCAGCAGTGCCAACAGGGTCAGGAATTCACCC. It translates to CASSANRVRNSP. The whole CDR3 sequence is CASSANRVRNSPLHF.

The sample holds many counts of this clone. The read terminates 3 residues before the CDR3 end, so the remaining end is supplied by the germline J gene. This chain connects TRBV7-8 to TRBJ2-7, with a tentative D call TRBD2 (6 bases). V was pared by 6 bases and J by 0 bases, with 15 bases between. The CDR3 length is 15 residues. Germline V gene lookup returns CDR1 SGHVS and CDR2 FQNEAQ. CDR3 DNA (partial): TGTGCCAGCAGGACCGGGACGACTAGCTCCTACGAG. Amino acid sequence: CASRTGTTSSYE. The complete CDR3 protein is CASRTGTTSSYEQYF.

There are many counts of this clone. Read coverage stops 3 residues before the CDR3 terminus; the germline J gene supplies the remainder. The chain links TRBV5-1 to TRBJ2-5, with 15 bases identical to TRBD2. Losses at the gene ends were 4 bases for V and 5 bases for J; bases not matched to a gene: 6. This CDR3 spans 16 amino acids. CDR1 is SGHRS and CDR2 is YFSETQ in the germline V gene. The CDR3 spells CASSGGTSGGPETQYF. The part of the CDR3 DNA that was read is TGCGCCAGCAGCGGCGGGACTAGCGGGGGGCCGGAGACC. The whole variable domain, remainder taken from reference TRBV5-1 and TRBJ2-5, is KAGVTQTPRYLIKTRGQQVTLSCSPISGHRSVSWYQQTPGQGLQFLFEYFSETQRNKGNFPGRFSGRQFSNSRSEMNVSTLELGDSALYLCASSGGTSGGPETQYFGPGTRLLVL.

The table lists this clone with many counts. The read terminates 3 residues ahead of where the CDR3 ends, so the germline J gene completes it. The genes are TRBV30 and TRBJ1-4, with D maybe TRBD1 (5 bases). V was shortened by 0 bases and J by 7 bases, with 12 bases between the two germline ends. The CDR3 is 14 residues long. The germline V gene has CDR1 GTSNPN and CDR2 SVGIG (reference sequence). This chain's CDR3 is CAWSVTKRGEKLFF. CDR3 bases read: TGTGCCTGGAGTGTCACGAAGAGGGGTGAAAAA.

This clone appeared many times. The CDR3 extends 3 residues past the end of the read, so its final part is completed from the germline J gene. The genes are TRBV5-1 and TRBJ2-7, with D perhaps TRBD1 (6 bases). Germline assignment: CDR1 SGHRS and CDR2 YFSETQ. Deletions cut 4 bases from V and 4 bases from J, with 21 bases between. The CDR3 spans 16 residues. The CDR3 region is CASSARDTVGRYEQYF. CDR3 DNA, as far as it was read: TGCGCCAGCAGCGCCCGGGACACCGTCGGCCGATACGAG.

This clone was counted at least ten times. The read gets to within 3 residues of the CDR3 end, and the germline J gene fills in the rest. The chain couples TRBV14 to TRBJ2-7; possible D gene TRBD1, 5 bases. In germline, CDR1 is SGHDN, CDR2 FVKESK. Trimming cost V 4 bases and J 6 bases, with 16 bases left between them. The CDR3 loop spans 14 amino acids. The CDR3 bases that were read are TGTGCCAGCAGCCCTCGCCAGGGTAGTCGCGAG. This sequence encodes CASSPRQGSRE. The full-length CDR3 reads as CASSPRQGSREQYF.

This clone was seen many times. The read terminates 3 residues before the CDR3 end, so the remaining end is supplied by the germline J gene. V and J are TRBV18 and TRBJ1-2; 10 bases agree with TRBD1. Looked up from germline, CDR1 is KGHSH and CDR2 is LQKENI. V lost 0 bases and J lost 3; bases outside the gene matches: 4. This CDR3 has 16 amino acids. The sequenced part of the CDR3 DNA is TGTGCCAGCTCACCACCGACGACAGGGGGCGACTATGGC. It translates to CASSPPTTGGDYG. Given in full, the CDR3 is CASSPPTTGGDYGYTF.

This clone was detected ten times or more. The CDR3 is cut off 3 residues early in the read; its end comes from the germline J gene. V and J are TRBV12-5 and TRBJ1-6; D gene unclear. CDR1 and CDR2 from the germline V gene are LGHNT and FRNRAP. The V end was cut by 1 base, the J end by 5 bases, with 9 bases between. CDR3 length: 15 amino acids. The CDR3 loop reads CASGLGHLDNSPLHF. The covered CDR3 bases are TGTGCTAGTGGTTTGGGACACTTAGATAATTCACCC.